The clone carrying this T cell receptor (beta chain) was seen many times. The antigen remains unidentified. These data originate in a study of neurological immune-mediated disorders. This CDR3 region has 16 residues. Per germline, CDR1 DFQATT and CDR2 SNEGSKA (reference sequence). The V gene end was trimmed by 1 base and the J gene end by 4 bases; junction bases not matched to a gene: 7. The study's findings and limits: TCR clonal expansion peaked in HTLV-1-associated myelopathy patients and was lowest in multiple sclerosis patients. The expanded clones of different subjects shared no CDR3 amino acid sequences (suggesting private repertoires in all groups).

TCRdb re-called the 5' RACE reads with MiXCR, one entry per CDR3 protein. The repertoire holds tens of thousands of distinct CDR3 sequences, with roughly 2.6% as singletons. V and J are TRBV20-1 and TRBJ2-2, with 9 bases matching TRBD2. This receptor was taken from a woman aged 30 to 39 with multiple sclerosis. The sample was PBMCs. For the CDR3, the DNA is TGCAGTGCTAGAGCTTCTTCGCGGGGGGGCACCGGGGAGCTGTTTTTT. Protein sequence: CSARASSRGGTGELFF.